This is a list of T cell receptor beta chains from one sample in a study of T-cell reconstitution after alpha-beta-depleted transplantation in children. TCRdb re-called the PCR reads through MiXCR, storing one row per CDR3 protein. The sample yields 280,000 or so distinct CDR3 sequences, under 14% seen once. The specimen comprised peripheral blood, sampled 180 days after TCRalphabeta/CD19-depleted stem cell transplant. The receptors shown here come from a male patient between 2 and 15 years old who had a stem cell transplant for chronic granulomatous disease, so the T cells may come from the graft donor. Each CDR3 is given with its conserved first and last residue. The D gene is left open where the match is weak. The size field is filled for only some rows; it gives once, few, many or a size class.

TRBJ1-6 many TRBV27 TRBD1 CASSLSPGQGNSPLHF TGTGCCAGCAGTTTATCGCCCGGACAGGGTAATTCACCCCTCCACTTT
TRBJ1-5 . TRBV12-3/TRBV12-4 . CASSLPHQPQHF TGTGCCAGCAGTCTCCCTCATCAGCCCCAGCATTTT
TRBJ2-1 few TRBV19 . CASMGRNNEQFF TGTGCCAGTATGGGCAGAAACAATGAGCAGTTCTTC
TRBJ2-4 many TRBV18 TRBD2 CASSPVAGEGAKNIQYF TGTGCCAGCTCACCGGTAGCGGGAGAGGGAGCCAAAAACATTCAGTACTTC
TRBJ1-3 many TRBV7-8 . CASSLAGTMLSGNTIYF TGTGCCAGCAGCTTAGCGGGAACTATGCTCTCTGGAAACACCATATATTTT
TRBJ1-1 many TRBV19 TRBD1 CASSGTGFDTEAFF TGTGCCAGTAGTGGGACAGGGTTCGACACTGAAGCTTTCTTT
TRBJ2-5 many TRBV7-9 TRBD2 CASSQGLAGGQQTQYF TGTGCCAGCAGCCAGGGACTAGCGGGGGGGCAACAGACCCAGTACTTC
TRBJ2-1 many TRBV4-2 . CASSHDIPGPRNEQFF TGTGCCAGCAGCCATGATATCCCGGGACCGAGAAATGAGCAGTTCTTC
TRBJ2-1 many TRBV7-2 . CASSLDSLYYNEQFF TGTGCCAGCAGCCTAGACAGTCTATACTACAATGAGCAGTTCTTC
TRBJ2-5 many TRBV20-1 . CSAIVAAVEETQYF TGCAGTGCTATCGTAGCGGCCGTAGAAGAGACCCAGTACTTC
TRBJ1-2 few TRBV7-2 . CASSLEPQGGYGYTF TGTGCCAGCAGCTTAGAACCCCAGGGTGGCTATGGCTACACCTTC
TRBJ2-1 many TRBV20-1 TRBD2 CSARDGRGGRGINEQFF TGCAGTGCTAGAGACGGGCGTGGCGGGAGAGGTATAAATGAGCAGTTCTTC